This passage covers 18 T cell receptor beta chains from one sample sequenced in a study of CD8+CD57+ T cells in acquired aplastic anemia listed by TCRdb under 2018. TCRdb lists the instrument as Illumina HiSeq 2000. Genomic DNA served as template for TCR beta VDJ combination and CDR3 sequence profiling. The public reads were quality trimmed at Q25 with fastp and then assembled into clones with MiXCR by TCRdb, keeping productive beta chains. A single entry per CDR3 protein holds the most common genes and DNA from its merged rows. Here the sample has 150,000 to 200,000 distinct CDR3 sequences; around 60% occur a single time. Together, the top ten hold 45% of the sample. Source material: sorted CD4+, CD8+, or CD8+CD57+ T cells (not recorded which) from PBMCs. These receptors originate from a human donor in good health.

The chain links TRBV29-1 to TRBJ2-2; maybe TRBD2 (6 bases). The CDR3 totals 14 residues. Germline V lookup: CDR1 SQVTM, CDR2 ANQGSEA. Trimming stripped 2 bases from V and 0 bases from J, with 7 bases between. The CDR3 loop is CSVESSANTGELFF. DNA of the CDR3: TGCAGCGTTGAATCTAGCGCGAACACCGGGGAGCTGTTTTTT.

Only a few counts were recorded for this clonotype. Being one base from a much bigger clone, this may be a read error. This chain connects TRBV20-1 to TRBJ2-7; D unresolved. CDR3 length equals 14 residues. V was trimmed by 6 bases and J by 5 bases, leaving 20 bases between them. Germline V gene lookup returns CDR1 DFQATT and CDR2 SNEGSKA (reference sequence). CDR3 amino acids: CSAEYDLLPHEQYF. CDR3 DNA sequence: TGCAGTGCAGAATATGACCTTCTCCCCCACGAGCAGTACTTC.

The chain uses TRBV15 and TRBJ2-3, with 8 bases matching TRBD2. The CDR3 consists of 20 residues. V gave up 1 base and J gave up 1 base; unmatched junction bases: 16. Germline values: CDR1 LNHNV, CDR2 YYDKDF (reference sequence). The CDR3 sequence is CATSRGDASGYRGGTDTQYF. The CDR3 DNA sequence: TGTGCCACCAGCAGAGGAGACGCTAGCGGGTACCGAGGGGGCACAGATACGCAGTATTTT. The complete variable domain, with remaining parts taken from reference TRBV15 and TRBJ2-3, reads DAMVIQNPRYQVTQFGKPVTLSCSQTLNHNVMYWYQQKSSQAPKLLFHYYDKDFNNEADTPDNFQSRRPNTSFCFLDIRSPGLGDTAMYLCATSRGDASGYRGGTDTQYFGPGTRLTVL.

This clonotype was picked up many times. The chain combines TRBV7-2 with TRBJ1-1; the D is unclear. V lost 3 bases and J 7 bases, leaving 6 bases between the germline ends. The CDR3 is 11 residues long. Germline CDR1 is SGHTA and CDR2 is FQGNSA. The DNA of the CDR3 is TGTGCCAGCAGCTTCCCCGATGAAGCTTTCTTT. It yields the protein CASSFPDEAFF.

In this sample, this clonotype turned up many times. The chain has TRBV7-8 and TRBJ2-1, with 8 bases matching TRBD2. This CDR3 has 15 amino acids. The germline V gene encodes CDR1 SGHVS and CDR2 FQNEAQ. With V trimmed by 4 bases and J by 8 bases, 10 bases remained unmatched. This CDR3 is CASSSNTGGGDEQFF. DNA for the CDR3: TGTGCCAGCAGCTCAAATACGGGGGGGGGCGATGAGCAGTTCTTC.

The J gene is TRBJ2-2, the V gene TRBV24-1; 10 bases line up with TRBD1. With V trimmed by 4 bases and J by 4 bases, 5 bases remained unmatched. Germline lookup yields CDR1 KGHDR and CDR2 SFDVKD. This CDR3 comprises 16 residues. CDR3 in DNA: TGTGCCACCAGTGACCCGGACAGGGGGGTCACCGGGGAGCTGTTTTTT. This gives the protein CATSDPDRGVTGELFF.

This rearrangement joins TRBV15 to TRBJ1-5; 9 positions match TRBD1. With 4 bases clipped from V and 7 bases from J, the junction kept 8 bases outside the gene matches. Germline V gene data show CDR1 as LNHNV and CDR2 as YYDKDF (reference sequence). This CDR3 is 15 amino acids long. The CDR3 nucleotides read TGTGCCACCAGCATCCAGACAGGGGGAGAACAGCCCCAGCATTTT. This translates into CATSIQTGGEQPQHF.

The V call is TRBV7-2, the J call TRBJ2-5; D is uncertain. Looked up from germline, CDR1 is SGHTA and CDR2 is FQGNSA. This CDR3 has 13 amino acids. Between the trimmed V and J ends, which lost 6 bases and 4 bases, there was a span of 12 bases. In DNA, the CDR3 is TGTGCCAGCAGGGTGGGGTTCCCAGAGACCCAGTACTTC. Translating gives CASRVGFPETQYF.

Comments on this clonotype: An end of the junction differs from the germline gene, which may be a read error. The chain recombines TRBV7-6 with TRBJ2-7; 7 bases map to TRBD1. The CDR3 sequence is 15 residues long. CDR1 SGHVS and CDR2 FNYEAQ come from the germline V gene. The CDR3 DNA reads TGTGCCAGCAGCTTACTGGGACAGCGCCCCTACGAGCGGTACTTC. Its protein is CASSLLGQRPYERYF.

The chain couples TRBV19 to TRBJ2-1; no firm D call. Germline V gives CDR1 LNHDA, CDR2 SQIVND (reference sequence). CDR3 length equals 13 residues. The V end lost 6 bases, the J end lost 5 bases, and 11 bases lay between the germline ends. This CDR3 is CASRGGGNNEQFF. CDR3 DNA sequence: TGTGCCAGTAGGGGTGGCGGAAACAATGAGCAGTTCTTC. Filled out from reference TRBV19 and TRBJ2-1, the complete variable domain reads DGGITQSPKYLFRKEGQNVTLSCEQNLNHDAMYWYRQDPGQGLRLIYYSQIVNDFQKGDIAEGYSVSREKKESFPLTVTSAQKNPTAFYLCASRGGGNNEQFFGPGTRLTVL.

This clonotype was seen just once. The CDR3 nucleotides read TGCAGCGTGAGCTCACGGACTAGCGGGAGGACCTACAATGAGCAGTTCTTC. This translates into CSVSSRTSGRTYNEQFF. This rearrangement joins TRBV29-1 to TRBJ2-1; 14 nucleotides align to TRBD2. V was pared by 6 bases and J by 2 bases, with 9 bases of the junction left unmatched. The CDR3 spans 17 residues. Germline loops: CDR1 SQVTM, CDR2 ANQGSEA.

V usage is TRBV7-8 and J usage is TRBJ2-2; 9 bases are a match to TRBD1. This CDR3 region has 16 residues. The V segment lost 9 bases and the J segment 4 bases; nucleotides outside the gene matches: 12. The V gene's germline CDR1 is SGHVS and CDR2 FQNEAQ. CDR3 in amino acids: CASPKEQGARTGELFF. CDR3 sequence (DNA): TGTGCCAGTCCCAAGGAACAGGGGGCTCGCACCGGGGAGCTGTTTTTT.

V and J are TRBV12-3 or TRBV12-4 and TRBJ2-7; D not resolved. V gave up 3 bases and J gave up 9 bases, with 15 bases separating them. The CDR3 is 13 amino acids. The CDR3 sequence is CASSFGPGRAQYF. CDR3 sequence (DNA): TGTGCCAGCAGTTTCGGACCAGGTAGGGCGCAGTACTTC.

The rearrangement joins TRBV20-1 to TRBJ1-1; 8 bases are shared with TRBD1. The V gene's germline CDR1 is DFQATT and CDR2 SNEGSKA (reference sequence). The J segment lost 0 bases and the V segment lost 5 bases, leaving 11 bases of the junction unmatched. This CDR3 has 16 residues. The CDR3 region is CSAVSRIQGVNTEAFF. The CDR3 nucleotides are TGCAGTGCTGTCAGTCGAATACAGGGGGTGAACACTGAAGCTTTCTTT.

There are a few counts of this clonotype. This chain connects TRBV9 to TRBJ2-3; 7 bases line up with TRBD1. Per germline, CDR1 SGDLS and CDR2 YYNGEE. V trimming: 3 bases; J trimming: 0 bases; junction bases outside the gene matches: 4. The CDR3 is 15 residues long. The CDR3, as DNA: TGTGCCAGCAGCGCCGACAGGGATAGCACAGATACGCAGTATTTT. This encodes CASSADRDSTDTQYF.

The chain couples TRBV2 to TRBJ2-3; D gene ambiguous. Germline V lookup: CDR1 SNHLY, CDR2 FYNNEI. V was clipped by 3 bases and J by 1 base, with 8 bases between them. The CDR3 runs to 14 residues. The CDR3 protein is CASSEGAGTDTQYF. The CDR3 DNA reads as TGTGCCAGCAGTGAGGGCGCAGGCACAGATACGCAGTATTTT.

The CDR3 nucleotides read TGCGCCAGCAGCTTGGTAGCCAATTCCTACGAGCAGTACTTC. Residues: CASSLVANSYEQYF. The chain is built from TRBV5-1 and TRBJ2-7; D remains unclear. Germline V gene data show CDR1 as SGHRS and CDR2 as YFSETQ. The V end was cut by 0 bases, the J end by 1 base, with 8 bases between. This CDR3 is 14 amino acids long.

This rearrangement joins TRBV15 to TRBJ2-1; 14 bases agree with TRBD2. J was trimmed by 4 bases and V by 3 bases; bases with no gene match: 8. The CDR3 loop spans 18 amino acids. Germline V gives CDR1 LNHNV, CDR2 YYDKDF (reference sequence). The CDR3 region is CATSSSGTSGGIYNEQFF. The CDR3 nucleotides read TGTGCCACCAGCAGCTCGGGGACTAGCGGGGGAATTTACAATGAGCAGTTCTTC. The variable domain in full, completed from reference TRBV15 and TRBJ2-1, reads DAMVIQNPRYQVTQFGKPVTLSCSQTLNHNVMYWYQQKSSQAPKLLFHYYDKDFNNEADTPDNFQSRRPNTSFCFLDIRSPGLGDTAMYLCATSSSGTSGGIYNEQFFGPGTRLTVL.